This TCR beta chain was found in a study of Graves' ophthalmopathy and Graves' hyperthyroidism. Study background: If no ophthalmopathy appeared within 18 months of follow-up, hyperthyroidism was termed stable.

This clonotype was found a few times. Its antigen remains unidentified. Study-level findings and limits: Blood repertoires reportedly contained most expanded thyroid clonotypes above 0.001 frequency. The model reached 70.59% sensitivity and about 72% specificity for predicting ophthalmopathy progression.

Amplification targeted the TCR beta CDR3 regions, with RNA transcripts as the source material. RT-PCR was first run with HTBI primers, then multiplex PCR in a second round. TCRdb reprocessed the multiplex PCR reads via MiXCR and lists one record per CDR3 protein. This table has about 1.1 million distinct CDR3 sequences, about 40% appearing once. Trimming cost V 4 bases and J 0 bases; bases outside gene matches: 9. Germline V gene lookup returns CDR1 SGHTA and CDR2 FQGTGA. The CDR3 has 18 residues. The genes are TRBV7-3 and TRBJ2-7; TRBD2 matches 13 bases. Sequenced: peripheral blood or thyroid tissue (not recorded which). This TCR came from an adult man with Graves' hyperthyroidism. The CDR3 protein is CASSSKGGLAGNSYEQYF. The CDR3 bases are TGTGCCAGCAGCTCGAAAGGGGGACTAGCGGGAAACTCCTACGAGCAGTACTTC.